The clone carrying this T cell receptor (beta chain) was seen a handful of times. The same CDR3 also results from other DNA sequences found in this sample. The CDR3 is 13 amino acids. V shed 3 bases and J shed 5 bases, with 10 bases lying between them. The germline gives CDR1 LNHDA, CDR2 SQIVND (reference sequence). The data derive from a study of cytomegalovirus exposure and HLA in healthy donors. 60 Vbeta and 13 Jbeta primers were used in PCR. Generated by immunoSEQ multiplex PCR, the TCRdb table keeps only in-frame clones and is missing some. This repertoire shows about 90,000 clones, 70% to 75% found once; its top ten account for approximately 15%.

Sequencing was carried out using PBMCs. This chain joins TRBV19 and TRBJ1-1, with a weak D call TRBD1 (5 bases). This clonotype originated in a woman between 18 and 30 years old in good health and CMV-seropositive. CDR3 sequence: CASSMGGGTEAFF. CDR3 nucleotides: TGTGCCAGTAGTATGGGTGGGGGGACTGAAGCTTTCTTT.